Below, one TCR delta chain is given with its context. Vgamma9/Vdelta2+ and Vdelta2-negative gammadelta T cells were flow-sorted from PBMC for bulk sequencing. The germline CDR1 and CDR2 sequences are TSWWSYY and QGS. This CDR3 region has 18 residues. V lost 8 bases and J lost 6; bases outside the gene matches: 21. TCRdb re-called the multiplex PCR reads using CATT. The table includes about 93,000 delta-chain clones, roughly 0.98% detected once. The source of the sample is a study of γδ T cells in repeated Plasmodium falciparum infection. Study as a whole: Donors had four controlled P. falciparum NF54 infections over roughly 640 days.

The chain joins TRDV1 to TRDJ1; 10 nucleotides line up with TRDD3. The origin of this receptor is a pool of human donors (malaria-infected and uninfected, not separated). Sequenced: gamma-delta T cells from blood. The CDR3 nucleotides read TGTGCTCTTACCACCTTATTCACTGGGGGATGGGAAACCTATAAACTCATCTTT. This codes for CALTTLFTGGWETYKLIF.